This T cell receptor (beta chain) was captured by sequencing in a study of T cell responses to AZD1222 COVID-19 vaccine. Method: immunoSEQ multiplex PCR; TCRdb's copy keeps in-frame clones and lacks some. The sample carries over 100,000 clones, around 81% recorded once. The CDR3 spans 15 residues. Germline assignment: CDR1 SGHTA and CDR2 FQGNSA. V gave up 1 base and J gave up 3 bases, with 12 bases separating them. The source of this sequence is an adult in good health. This specimen consisted of peripheral blood, obtained on day 0 of AZD1222 vaccination. The chain carries TRBV7-2 and TRBJ1-1; D may be TRBD1 (6 bases). As DNA, the CDR3 is TGTGCCAGCAGCTTAGAGGCCAGGGGTGACACTGAAGCTTTCTTT. This encodes CASSLEARGDTEAFF.